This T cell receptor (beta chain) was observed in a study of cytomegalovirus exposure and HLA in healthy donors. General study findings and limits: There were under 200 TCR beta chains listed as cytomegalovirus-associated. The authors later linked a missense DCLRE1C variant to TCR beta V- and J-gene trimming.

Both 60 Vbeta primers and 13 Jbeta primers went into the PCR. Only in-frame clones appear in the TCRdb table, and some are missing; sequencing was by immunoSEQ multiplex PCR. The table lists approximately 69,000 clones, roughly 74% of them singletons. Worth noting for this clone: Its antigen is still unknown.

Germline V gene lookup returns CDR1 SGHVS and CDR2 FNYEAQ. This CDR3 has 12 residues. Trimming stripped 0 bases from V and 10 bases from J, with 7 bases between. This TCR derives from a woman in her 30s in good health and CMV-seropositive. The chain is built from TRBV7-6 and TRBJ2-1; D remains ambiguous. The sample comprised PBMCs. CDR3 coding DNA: TGTGCCAGCAGCTTAGCGCCCCGGGAGCAGTTCTTC. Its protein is CASSLAPREQFF.